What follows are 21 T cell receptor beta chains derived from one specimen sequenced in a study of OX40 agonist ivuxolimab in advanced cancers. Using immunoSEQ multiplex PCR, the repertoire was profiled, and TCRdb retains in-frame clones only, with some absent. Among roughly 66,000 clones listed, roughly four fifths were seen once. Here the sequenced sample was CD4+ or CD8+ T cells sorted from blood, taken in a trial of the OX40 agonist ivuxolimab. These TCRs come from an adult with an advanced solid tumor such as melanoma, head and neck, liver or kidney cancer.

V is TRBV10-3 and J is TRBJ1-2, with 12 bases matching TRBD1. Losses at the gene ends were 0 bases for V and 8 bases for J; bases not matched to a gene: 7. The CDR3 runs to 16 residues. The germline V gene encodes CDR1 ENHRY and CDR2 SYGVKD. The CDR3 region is CAISESWGQGAVGYTF. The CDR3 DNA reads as TGTGCCATCAGTGAGTCGTGGGGACAGGGGGCGGTCGGCTACACCTTC.

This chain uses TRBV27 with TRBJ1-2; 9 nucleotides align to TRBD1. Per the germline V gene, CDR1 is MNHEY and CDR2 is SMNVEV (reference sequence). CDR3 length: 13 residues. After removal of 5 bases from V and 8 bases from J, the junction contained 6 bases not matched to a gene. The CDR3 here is CASSLQGARGYTF. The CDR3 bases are TGTGCCAGCAGTCTACAGGGGGCGCGGGGCTACACCTTC.

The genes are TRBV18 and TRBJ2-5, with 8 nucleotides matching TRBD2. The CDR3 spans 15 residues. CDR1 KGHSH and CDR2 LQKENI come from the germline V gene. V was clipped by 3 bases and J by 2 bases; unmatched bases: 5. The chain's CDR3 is CASSPLAGRQETQYF. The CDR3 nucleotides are TGTGCCAGCTCACCGTTAGCGGGAAGGCAAGAGACCCAGTACTTC. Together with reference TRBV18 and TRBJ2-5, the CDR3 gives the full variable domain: NAGVMQNPRHLVRRRGQEARLRCSPMKGHSHVYWYRQLPEEGLKFMVYLQKENIIDESGMPKERFSAEFPKEGPSILRIQQVVRGDSAAYFCASSPLAGRQETQYFGPGTRLLVL.

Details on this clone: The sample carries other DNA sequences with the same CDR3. CDR3 region: CASSLGSGANVLTF. DNA for the CDR3: TGTGCCAGCAGCTTAGGGTCTGGGGCCAACGTCCTGACTTTC. The chain links TRBV11-3 to TRBJ2-6; D is uncertain. Germline CDR1 is SGHNT and CDR2 is YENEEA. The length of the CDR3 is 14 residues. Trimming took off 1 base at V and 1 base at J, with 2 bases between the two ends.

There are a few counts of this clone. CDR3 in amino acids: CASTSGGWETQYF. Written as DNA, the CDR3 is TGCGCCAGCACTTCGGGGGGCTGGGAGACCCAGTACTTC. This chain uses TRBV10-2 with TRBJ2-5, with a weak D call TRBD2 (7 bases). The ends were cut back, 7 bases at V and 5 bases at J, with 14 bases in the middle. The CDR3 sequence is 13 residues long. Per germline, CDR1 WSHSY and CDR2 SAAADI.

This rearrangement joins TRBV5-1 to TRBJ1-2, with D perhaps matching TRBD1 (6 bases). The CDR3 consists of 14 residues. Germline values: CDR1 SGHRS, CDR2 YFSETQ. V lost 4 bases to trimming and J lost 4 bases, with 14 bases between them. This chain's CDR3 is CASSGTGTSYGYTF. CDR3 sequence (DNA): TGCGCCAGCAGCGGAACCGGGACATCCTATGGCTACACCTTC.

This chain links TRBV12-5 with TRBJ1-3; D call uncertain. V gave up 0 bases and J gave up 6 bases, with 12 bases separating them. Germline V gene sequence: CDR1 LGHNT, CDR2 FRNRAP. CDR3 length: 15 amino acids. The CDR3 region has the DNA TGTGCTAGTGGTTTGGTACTGGGGTTGGAAAACACCATATATTTT. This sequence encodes CASGLVLGLENTIYF.

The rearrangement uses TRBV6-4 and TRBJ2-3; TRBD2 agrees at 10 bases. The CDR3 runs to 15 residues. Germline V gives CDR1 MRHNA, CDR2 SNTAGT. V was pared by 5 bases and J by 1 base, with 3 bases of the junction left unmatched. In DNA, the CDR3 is TGTGCCAGCAGTCCTCTAGCGGGAGGCACAGATACGCAGTATTTT. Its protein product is CASSPLAGGTDTQYF.

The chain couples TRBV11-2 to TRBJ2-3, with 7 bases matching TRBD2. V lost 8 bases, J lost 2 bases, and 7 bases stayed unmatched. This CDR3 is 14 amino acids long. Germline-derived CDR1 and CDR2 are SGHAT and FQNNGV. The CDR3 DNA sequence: TGTGCCAGCCAGTGGGGGGGAGACACAGATACGCAGTATTTT. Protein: CASQWGGDTDTQYF.

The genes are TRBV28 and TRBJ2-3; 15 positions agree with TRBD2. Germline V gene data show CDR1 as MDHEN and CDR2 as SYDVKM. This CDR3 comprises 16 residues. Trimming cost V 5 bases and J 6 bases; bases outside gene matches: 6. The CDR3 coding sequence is TGTGCCAGCAGTCCTGGACTAGCGGGAGGGCCCGATACGCAGTATTTT. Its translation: CASSPGLAGGPDTQYF.

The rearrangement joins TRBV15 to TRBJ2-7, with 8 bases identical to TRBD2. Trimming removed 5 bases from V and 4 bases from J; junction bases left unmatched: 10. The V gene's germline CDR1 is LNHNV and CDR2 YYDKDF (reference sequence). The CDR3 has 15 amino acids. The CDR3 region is CATSGRSGRQYEQYF. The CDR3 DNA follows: TGTGCCACCAGCGGACGAAGCGGGAGACAGTACGAGCAGTACTTC.

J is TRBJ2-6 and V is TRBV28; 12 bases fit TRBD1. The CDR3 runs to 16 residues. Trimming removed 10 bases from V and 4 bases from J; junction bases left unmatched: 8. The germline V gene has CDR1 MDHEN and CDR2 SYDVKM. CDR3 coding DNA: TGTGCCACCGTGGGACAGGGGGCATGGGGGGCCAACGTCCTGACTTTC. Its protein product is CATVGQGAWGANVLTF.

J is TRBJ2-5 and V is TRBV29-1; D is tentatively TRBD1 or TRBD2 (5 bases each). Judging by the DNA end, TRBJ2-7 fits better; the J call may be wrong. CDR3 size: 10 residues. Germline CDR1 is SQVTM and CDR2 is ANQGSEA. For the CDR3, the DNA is TGCAGCGTTAGGGACGTCGAGCAGTACTTC. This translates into CSVRDVEQYF.

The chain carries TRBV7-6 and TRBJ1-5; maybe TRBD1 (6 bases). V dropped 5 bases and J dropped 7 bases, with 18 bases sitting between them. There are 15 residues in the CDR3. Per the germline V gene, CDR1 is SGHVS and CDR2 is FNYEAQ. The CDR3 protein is CASSPLGGGGQPQHF. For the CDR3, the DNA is TGTGCCAGCAGCCCCCTAGGGGGGGGCGGACAGCCCCAGCATTTT.

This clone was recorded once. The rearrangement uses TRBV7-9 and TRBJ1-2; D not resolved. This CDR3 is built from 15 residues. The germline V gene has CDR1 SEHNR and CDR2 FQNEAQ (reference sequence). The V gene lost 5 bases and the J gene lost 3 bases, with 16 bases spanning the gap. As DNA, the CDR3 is TGTGCCAGCAGCCCCCCCCCAGGAATAGACTATGGCTACACCTTC. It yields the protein CASSPPPGIDYGYTF.

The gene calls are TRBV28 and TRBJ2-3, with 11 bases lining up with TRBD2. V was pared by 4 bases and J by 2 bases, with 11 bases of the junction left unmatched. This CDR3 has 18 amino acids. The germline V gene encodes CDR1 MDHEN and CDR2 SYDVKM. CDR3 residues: CASSSTLLLAGATDTQYF. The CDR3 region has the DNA TGTGCCAGCAGTTCTACCCTCTTACTAGCGGGGGCCACAGATACGCAGTATTTT.

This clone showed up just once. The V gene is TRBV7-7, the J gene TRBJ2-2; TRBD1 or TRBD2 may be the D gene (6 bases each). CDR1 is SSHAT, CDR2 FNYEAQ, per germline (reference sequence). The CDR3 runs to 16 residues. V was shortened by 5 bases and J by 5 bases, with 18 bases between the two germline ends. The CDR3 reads CASSRERGESTGELFF. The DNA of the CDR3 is TGTGCCAGCAGCCGGGAAAGGGGGGAATCGACCGGGGAGCTGTTTTTT. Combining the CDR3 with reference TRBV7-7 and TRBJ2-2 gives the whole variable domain GAGVSQSPRYKVTKRGQDVTLRCDPISSHATLYWYQQALGQGPEFLTYFNYEAQPDKSGLPSDRFSAERPEGSISTLTIQRTEQRDSAMYRCASSRERGESTGELFFGEGSRLTVL.

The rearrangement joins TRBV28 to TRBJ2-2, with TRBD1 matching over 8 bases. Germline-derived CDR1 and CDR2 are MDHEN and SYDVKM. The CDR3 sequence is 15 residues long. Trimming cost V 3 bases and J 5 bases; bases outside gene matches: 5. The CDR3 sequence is CASSFRDRWTGELFF. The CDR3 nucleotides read TGTGCCAGCAGTTTCCGGGACAGGTGGACCGGGGAGCTGTTTTTT.

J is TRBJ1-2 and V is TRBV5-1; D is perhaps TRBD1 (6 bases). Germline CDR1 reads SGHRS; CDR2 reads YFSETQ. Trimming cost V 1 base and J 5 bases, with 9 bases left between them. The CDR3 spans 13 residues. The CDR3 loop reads CASSLKGDYGYTF. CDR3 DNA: TGCGCCAGCAGCTTGAAGGGGGATTATGGCTACACCTTC.

CDR3 nucleotides: TGCGCCAGCAGCTTGGCGGGGGCTAGCGGGAGTCGCGAGCAGTACTTC. It codes for CASSLAGASGSREQYF. The chain is built from TRBV5-1 and TRBJ2-7; 10 positions match TRBD2. Germline V gene lookup returns CDR1 SGHRS and CDR2 YFSETQ. The CDR3 extends over 16 amino acids. V was pared by 0 bases and J by 6 bases, with 9 bases of the junction left unmatched. The variable domain in full, completed from reference TRBV5-1 and TRBJ2-7, reads KAGVTQTPRYLIKTRGQQVTLSCSPISGHRSVSWYQQTPGQGLQFLFEYFSETQRNKGNFPGRFSGRQFSNSRSEMNVSTLELGDSALYLCASSLAGASGSREQYFGPGTRLTVT.

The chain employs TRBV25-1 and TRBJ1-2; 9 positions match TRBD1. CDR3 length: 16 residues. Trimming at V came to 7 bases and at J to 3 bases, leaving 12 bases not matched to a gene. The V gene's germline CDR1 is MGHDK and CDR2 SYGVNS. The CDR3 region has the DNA TGTGCCAGCATTTCTTCCGGGGGACAGGGATACTATGGCTACACCTTC. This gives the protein CASISSGGQGYYGYTF.